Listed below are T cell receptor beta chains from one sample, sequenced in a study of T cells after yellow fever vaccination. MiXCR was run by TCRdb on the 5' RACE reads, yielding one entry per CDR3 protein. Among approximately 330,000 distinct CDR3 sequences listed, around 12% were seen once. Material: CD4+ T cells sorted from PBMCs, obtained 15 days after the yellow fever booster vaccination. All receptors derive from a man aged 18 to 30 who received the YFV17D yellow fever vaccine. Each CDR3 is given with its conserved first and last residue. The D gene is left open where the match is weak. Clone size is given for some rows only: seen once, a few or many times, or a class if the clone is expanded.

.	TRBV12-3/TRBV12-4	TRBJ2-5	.	CASSPLWGLETQYF	TGTGCCAGCAGTCCCCTCTGGGGGTTGGAGACCCAGTACTTC
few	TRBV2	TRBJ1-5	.	CASMEGQPHQPQHF	TGTGCCAGCATGGAAGGACAGCCTCATCAGCCCCAGCATTTT
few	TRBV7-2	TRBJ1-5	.	CASSLEGRVVGQPQHF	TGTGCCAGCAGCTTAGAGGGGAGGGTGGTGGGTCAGCCCCAGCATTTT
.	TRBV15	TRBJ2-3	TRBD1	CATSRGQGPDTQYF	TGTGCCACCAGCAGAGGACAGGGCCCAGATACGCAGTATTTT
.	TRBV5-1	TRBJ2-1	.	CASSLDPLSAAPVQFF	TGCGCCAGCAGCTTGGACCCCTTGTCGGCTGCGCCGGTCCAGTTCTTC
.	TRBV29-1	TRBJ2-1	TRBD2	CSAGARLAGGPFNEQFF	TGCAGCGCCGGGGCCAGACTAGCGGGGGGGCCCTTTAATGAGCAGTTCTTC
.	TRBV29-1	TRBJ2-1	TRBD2	CSVEWRLAGRSYNEQFF	TGCAGCGTTGAATGGAGACTAGCGGGTCGCTCCTACAATGAGCAGTTCTTC
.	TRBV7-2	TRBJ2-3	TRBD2	CASSLGRLAGADTQYF	TGTGCCAGCAGCTTAGGGAGACTAGCGGGGGCTGATACGCAGTATTTT
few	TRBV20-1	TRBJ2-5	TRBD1	CSAEHGQGRETQYF	TGCAGTGCTGAACATGGACAGGGGCGAGAGACCCAGTACTTC
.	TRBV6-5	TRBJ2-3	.	CASSYQGSSDTQYF	TGTGCCAGCAGTTATCAGGGTAGTTCCGATACGCAGTATTTT
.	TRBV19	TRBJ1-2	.	CASSAGPAAYGYTF	TGTGCCAGTTCGGCAGGCCCCGCAGCCTATGGCTACACCTTC
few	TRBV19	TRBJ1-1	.	CASSESGTKAFF	TGTGCCAGTAGTGAATCCGGGACGAAAGCTTTCTTT
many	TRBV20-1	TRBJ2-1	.	CSGGGSSYNEQFF	TGCAGTGGAGGCGGCAGCTCCTACAATGAGCAGTTCTTC
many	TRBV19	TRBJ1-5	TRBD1	CASGEEAGGLNQPQHF	TGTGCCAGCGGGGAGGAGGCAGGGGGCTTAAATCAGCCCCAGCATTTT
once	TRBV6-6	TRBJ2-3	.	CASVNQLSTQYF	TGTGCCAGCGTTAACCAACTTTCTACGCAGTATTTT
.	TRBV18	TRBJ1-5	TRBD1	CASSTGDRQPQHF	TGTGCCAGCTCAACAGGGGATCGGCAGCCCCAGCATTTT
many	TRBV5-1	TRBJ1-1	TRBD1	CASSSGQMNTEAFF	TGCGCCAGCAGCTCGGGACAGATGAACACTGAAGCTTTCTTT
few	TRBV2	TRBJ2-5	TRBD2	CASARPRPGGPLETQYF	TGTGCCAGCGCCCGTCCCCGCCCGGGGGGGCCATTGGAGACCCAGTACTTC
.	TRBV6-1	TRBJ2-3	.	CASSSGPLNTQYF	TGTGCCAGCAGCTCCGGTCCGTTAAATACGCAGTATTTT
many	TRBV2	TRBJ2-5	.	CASRADRETQYF	TGTGCCAGCAGGGCGGACAGAGAGACCCAGTACTTC
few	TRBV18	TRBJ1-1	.	CASTAFQGNTEAFF	TGTGCCAGCACCGCGTTTCAGGGAAACACTGAAGCTTTCTTT
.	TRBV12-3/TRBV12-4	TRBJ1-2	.	CASSLKSYYGYTF	TGTGCCAGCAGTTTAAAAAGTTACTATGGCTACACCTTC
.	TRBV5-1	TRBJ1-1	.	CASSGGYYTEAFF	TGCGCCAGCAGCGGCGGGTACTACACTGAAGCTTTCTTT
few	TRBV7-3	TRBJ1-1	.	CASSYTPMDTEAFF	TGTGCCAGCAGCTACACGCCTATGGACACTGAAGCTTTCTTT
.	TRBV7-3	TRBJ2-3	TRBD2	CASSLGEGTQYF	TGTGCCAGCAGCTTGGGGGAGGGTACGCAGTATTTT
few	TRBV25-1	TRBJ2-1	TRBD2	CASSERTSGGAEQFF	TGTGCCAGCAGTGAGCGGACTAGCGGGGGGGCTGAGCAGTTCTTC
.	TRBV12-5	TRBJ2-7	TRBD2	CASGLVLASGVGLGEQYF	TGTGCTAGTGGTTTGGTACTGGCCAGCGGGGTTGGGTTGGGGGAGCAGTACTTC
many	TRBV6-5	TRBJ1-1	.	CASTPGGRDTEAFF	TGTGCCAGCACCCCGGGTGGCCGAGACACTGAAGCTTTCTTT
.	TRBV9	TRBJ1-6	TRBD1	CASSARTGADNSPLHF	TGTGCCAGCAGCGCCCGGACAGGGGCCGATAATTCACCCCTCCACTTT
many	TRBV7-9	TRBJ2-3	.	CASWTRGNLTDTQYF	TGTGCCAGCTGGACTCGGGGAAATTTGACAGATACGCAGTATTTT
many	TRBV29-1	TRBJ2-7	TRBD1	CSVKGQAGSEQYF	TGCAGCGTTAAAGGACAGGCGGGTAGCGAGCAGTACTTC
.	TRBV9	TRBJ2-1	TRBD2	CASSFISGGGNNEQFF	TGTGCCAGCAGCTTTATTAGCGGGGGGGGTAACAATGAGCAGTTCTTC
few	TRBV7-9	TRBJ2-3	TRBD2	CASSPETGLAGKTDTQYF	TGTGCCAGCAGCCCAGAAACGGGACTAGCGGGGAAGACAGATACGCAGTATTTT
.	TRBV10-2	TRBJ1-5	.	CASSESADGGYSNQPQHF	TGCGCCAGCAGTGAGTCTGCGGACGGGGGATATAGCAATCAGCCCCAGCATTTT
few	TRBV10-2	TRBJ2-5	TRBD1	CASKGQELQETQYF	TGCGCCAGCAAGGGACAGGAGCTCCAAGAGACCCAGTACTTC
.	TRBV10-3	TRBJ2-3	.	CAISERLGSDTQYF	TGTGCCATCAGTGAACGCCTTGGATCTGATACGCAGTATTTT
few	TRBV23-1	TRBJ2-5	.	CASSQSPSSSQGTQYF	TGCGCCAGCAGTCAATCTCCTTCGTCCTCTCAGGGGACCCAGTACTTC
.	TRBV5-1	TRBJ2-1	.	CASSSLGGYNEQFF	TGCGCCAGCAGCTCTCTAGGGGGCTACAATGAGCAGTTCTTC
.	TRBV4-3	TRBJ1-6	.	CASSQDQSSPLHF	TGCGCCAGCAGCCAAGACCAGAGTTCACCCCTCCACTTT
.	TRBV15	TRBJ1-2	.	CATTKGVNYGYTF	TGTGCCACCACCAAAGGGGTGAACTATGGCTACACCTTC
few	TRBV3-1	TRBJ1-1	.	CASSQERRGEAFF	TGTGCCAGCAGCCAAGAAAGGAGGGGCGAAGCTTTCTTT
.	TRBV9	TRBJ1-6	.	CASSVAPNSPLHF	TGTGCCAGCAGCGTAGCGCCAAATTCACCCCTCCACTTT
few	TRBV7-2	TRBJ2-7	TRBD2	CASSRDYHEQYF	TGTGCCAGCAGTCGGGACTACCACGAGCAGTACTTC
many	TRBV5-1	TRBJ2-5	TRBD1	CASSLVGTGETQYF	TGCGCCAGCAGCTTGGTTGGGACAGGAGAGACCCAGTACTTC
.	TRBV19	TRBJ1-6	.	CASSFQGTRSSPLHF	TGTGCCAGTAGTTTTCAGGGAACCCGGAGTTCACCCCTCCACTTT
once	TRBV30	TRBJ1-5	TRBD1	CAWSSGGNQPQHF	TGTGCCTGGAGTTCAGGGGGGAATCAGCCCCAGCATTTT
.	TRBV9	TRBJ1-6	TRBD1	CASSARGQGAPSPLHF	TGTGCCAGCAGCGCCCGGGGACAGGGGGCACCTTCACCCCTCCACTTT
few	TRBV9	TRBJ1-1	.	CASSPWGEMNTEAFF	TGTGCCAGCAGCCCTTGGGGGGAAATGAACACTGAAGCTTTCTTT
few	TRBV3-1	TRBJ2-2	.	CASSLEGTPPGELFF	TGTGCCAGCAGCCTGGAGGGCACCCCCCCCGGGGAGCTGTTTTTT
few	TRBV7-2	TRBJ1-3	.	CASSSGGAPGNTIYF	TGTGCCAGCAGCTCCGGGGGGGCTCCTGGAAACACCATATATTTT
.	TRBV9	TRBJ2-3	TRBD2	CASSVAASGVQGTQYF	TGTGCCAGCAGCGTAGCTGCTAGCGGGGTGCAGGGTACGCAGTATTTT
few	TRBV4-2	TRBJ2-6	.	CASSQDRPAWSSGANVLTF	TGTGCCAGCAGCCAAGATCGTCCGGCCTGGAGCTCTGGGGCCAACGTCCTGACTTTC
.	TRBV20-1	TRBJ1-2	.	CSASQNYGYTF	TGCAGTGCTAGCCAAAACTATGGCTACACCTTC
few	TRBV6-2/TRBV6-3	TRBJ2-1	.	CASSLSGLKQFF	TGTGCCAGCAGTCTTTCGGGCCTTAAGCAGTTCTTC
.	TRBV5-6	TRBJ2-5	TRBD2	CASSGKRGIETQYF	TGTGCCAGCAGCGGGAAGCGGGGGATTGAGACCCAGTACTTC
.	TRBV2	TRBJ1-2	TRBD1	CASSEGRTGGYTF	TGTGCCAGCAGTGAAGGAAGGACAGGGGGCTACACCTTC
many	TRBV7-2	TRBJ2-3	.	CASSLASGTDTQYF	TGTGCCAGCAGCTTAGCCTCAGGGACAGATACGCAGTATTTT
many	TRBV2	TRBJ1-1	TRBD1	CASSTGGLNTEAFF	TGTGCCAGCAGTACAGGGGGCCTGAACACTGAAGCTTTCTTT
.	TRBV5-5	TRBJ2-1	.	CASSFGVNNEQFF	TGTGCCAGCAGCTTCGGGGTCAACAATGAGCAGTTCTTC